This T cell receptor beta chain came from a study of shared clonotypes between healthy human individuals. Study background: Aged 18 to 49, the donors were a couple of women and a few men. Study-level results: Clonotype sharing across several donors was observed for around 5% of naive CD4 clonotypes.

The data were produced by immunoSEQ multiplex PCR, yet TCRdb's version contains in-frame clones alone and is incomplete. The sample has about 1 million clones, about 74% seen once; the top ten hold 1.5%. The healthy adult donors were HIV-negative and reported no recent acute infections or vaccinations. In regard to this clone: Its target is not known.

The germline V gene has CDR1 SGHNT and CDR2 YYREEE (reference sequence). The ends lost 1 base at V and 4 bases at J; junction bases unmatched: 6. The CDR3 is made up of 16 amino acids. Sequences were obtained from memory CD4+ T cells sorted from blood. Specified subset: CD45RA-negative fraction. The receptor comes from a man between 18 and 35 years old in good health. The V gene is TRBV5-4, the J gene TRBJ2-3, with 10 positions matching TRBD1. The CDR3 DNA reads TGTGCCAGCAGCTTGTCTGCGGGACAGGGGTCAGATACGCAGTATTTT. It encodes CASSLSAGQGSDTQYF.